The 14 T cell receptor beta chains below all came from one sample that was sequenced in a study of tumour-infiltrating T cells in Burkitt lymphoma. The repertoire was sequenced with immunoSEQ multiplex PCR; TCRdb's copy has only in-frame clones and lacks some. The sample carries more than 12,000 clones, more than 60% recorded once. The sequencing input was tumor tissue. Receptor source: a human donor with diffuse large B-cell lymphoma.

V usage is TRBV14 and J usage is TRBJ2-1, with D maybe TRBD2 (5 bases). The V gene's germline CDR1 is SGHDN and CDR2 FVKESK. The V end lost 4 bases, the J end lost 4 bases, and 17 bases lay between the germline ends. The CDR3 sequence is 16 residues long. The CDR3 here is CASSPPGKRSYNEQFF. Here the CDR3 DNA reads TGTGCCAGCAGCCCCCCCGGCAAGCGGAGTTACAATGAGCAGTTCTTC. Supplemented by reference TRBV14 and TRBJ2-1, the full variable domain reads EAGVTQFPSHSVIEKGQTVTLRCDPISGHDNLYWYRRVMGKEIKFLLHFVKESKQDESGMPNNRFLAERTGGTYSTLKVQPAELEDSGVYFCASSPPGKRSYNEQFFGPGTRLTVL.

By share of the sample, this clone is medium-sized (0.01 to 0.1%). This sequence joins TRBV6-6 and TRBJ2-1; the match to TRBD2 covers 10 bases. Germline loops: CDR1 MNHNY, CDR2 SVGAGI (reference sequence). V gave up 9 bases and J gave up 8 bases; unmatched junction bases: 10. This CDR3 spans 14 amino acids. This CDR3 reads CASSGLAGEYEQFF. The CDR3 DNA is TGTGCCAGTTCGGGGCTAGCGGGAGAATATGAGCAGTTCTTC.

The genes are TRBV4-1 and TRBJ2-1; a weak D match, TRBD2 (6 bases). The V end was cut by 3 bases, the J end by 9 bases, with 15 bases between. The CDR3 is 14 amino acids. Germline values: CDR1 MGHRA, CDR2 YSYEKL. CDR3 sequence: CASSHPAGVGEQFF. The CDR3 nucleotides read TGCGCCAGCAGCCATCCAGCGGGTGTAGGTGAGCAGTTCTTC.

V and J are TRBV5-6 and TRBJ2-7; D gene unclear. There are 12 residues in the CDR3. V shed 1 base and J shed 6 bases, with 8 bases lying between them. Germline V gene lookup returns CDR1 SGHDT and CDR2 YYEEEE. CDR3 sequence reads: CASSLTDGEQYV. Written as DNA, the CDR3 is TGTGCCAGCAGCTTGACGGACGGCGAGCAGTACGTC.

This clone occurred once. The junction departs from the called germline gene at one end, perhaps through a read error. J is TRBJ2-7 and V is TRBV28; TRBD1 agrees at 8 bases. Germline V gene lookup returns CDR1 MDHEN and CDR2 SYDVKM. This CDR3 comprises 14 residues. The CDR3 loop is CASNLQGDVDEQYF. CDR3 nucleotides: TGTGCCAGCAATTTACAGGGGGATGTCGACGAGCAGTACTTC.

The chain uses TRBV9 and TRBJ2-7; D assignment may be TRBD1 or TRBD2 (5 bases each). V was trimmed by 0 bases and J by 7 bases, leaving 14 bases between them. There are 14 residues in the CDR3. CDR1 SGDLS and CDR2 YYNGEE come from the germline V gene. The CDR3 coding sequence is TGTGCCAGCAGCGTAGCTAGGGACCCCCGGGAGCAGTACTTC. Its translation: CASSVARDPREQYF.

This clone was detected once. The chain joins TRBV30 to TRBJ2-7; tentative D call: TRBD1 (6 bases). V gave up 3 bases and J gave up 6 bases, with 12 bases separating them. Per germline, CDR1 GTSNPN and CDR2 SVGIG (reference sequence). There are 12 residues in the CDR3. The chain's CDR3 is CAWSKQGPEQYV. The DNA of the CDR3 is TGTGCCTGGAGCAAACAGGGTCCCGAGCAGTACGTC.

This clone turned up a few times. The CDR3 loop reads CASSYTGRDTEAFF. Written as DNA, the CDR3 is TGTGCCAGCAGCTACACAGGTAGGGACACTGAAGCTTTCTTT. V gene TRBV7-9 combines with J gene TRBJ1-1, with D perhaps matching TRBD1 (5 bases). V was shortened by 4 bases and J by 3 bases, with 12 bases between the two germline ends. CDR3 size: 14 residues. Germline lookup yields CDR1 SEHNR and CDR2 FQNEAQ (reference sequence).

CDR3 nucleotide sequence: TGTGCCAGCAGTTTACGACGCACAGATACGCAGTATTTT. Protein sequence: CASSLRRTDTQYF. This chain joins TRBV27 and TRBJ2-3, with D unclear. Germline CDR1 MNHEY, CDR2 SMNVEV (reference sequence). The V end was cut by 2 bases, the J end by 1 base, with 4 bases between. The CDR3 is 13 amino acids.

This chain links TRBV5-1 with TRBJ2-3; the D call may be TRBD1 or TRBD2 (6 bases each). CDR1 SGHRS and CDR2 YFSETQ come from the germline V gene. This CDR3 is 16 amino acids long. V was cut by 0 bases and J by 2 bases, with 13 bases left in between. CDR3 amino acids: CASSLDGGGFTDTQYF. CDR3 coding DNA: TGCGCCAGCAGCTTGGACGGGGGCGGTTTCACAGATACGCAGTATTTT.

V gene TRBV29-1 combines with J gene TRBJ1-4; D not certain. This CDR3 is 13 amino acids long. V lost 7 bases, J lost 0 bases, and 9 bases lay in between. CDR1 is SQVTM, CDR2 ANQGSEA, per germline. The CDR3 DNA reads TGCAGCGGCACGGGTGCAACTAATGAAAAACTGTTTTTT. It translates to CSGTGATNEKLFF. Combining the CDR3 with reference TRBV29-1 and TRBJ1-4 gives the whole variable domain SAVISQKPSRDICQRGTSLTIQCQVDSQVTMMFWYRQQPGQSLTLIATANQGSEATYESGFVIDKFPISRPNLTFSTLTVSNMSPEDSSIYLCSGTGATNEKLFFGSGTQLSVL.

V gene TRBV18 combines with J gene TRBJ1-2, with 7 nucleotides matching TRBD1. This CDR3 is built from 14 residues. J lost 4 bases, V lost 3 bases, and 5 bases had no gene match. Germline values: CDR1 KGHSH, CDR2 LQKENI. DNA for the CDR3: TGTGCCAGCTCACCGGGGACAGCCCTCTATGGCTACACCTTC. Amino acids: CASSPGTALYGYTF.

The V and J genes are TRBV6-1 and TRBJ1-3; no clear D gene. The CDR3 is 15 residues long. Germline-derived CDR1 and CDR2 are MNHNS and SASEGT. Trimming left V 3 bases short and J 0 bases short, with 9 bases between. In DNA, the CDR3 is TGTGCCAGCAGTGACGAAGACCACTCTGGAAACACCATATATTTT. Protein: CASSDEDHSGNTIYF.

This chain connects TRBV19 to TRBJ1-2; D not resolved. Trimming took 3 bases from V and 4 from J, leaving 6 bases between them. Germline loops: CDR1 LNHDA, CDR2 SQIVND (reference sequence). The length of the CDR3 is 12 residues. CDR3 protein: CASSILGYGYTF. CDR3 coding DNA: TGTGCCAGTAGTATTTTAGGCTATGGCTACACCTTC.